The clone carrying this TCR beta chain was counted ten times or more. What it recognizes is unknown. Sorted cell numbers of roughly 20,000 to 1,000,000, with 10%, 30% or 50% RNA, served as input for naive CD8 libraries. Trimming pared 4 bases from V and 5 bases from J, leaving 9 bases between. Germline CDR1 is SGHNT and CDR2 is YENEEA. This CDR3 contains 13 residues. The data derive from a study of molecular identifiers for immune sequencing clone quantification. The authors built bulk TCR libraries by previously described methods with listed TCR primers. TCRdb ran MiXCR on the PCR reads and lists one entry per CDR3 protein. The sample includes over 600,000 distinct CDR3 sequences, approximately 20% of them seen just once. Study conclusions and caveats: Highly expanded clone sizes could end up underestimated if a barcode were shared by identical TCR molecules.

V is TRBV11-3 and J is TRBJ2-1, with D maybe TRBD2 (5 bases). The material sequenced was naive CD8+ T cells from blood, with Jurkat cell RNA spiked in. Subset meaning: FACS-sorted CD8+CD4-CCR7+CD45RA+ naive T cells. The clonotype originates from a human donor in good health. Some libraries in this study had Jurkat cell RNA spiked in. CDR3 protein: CASSSETNNEQFF. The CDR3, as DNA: TGTGCCAGCAGCTCAGAGACTAACAATGAGCAGTTCTTC.